One and the same sample provided the 20 T cell receptor beta chains below, sequenced in a study of Ad26.COV2.S vaccination and SARS-CoV-2 variants. Sequencing used immunoSEQ multiplex PCR; TCRdb keeps in-frame clones, though not all of them. The repertoire holds roughly 700,000 clones, with around 90% as singletons. This sample's treatment: some 20 received Ad26.COV2.S at low or high dose, single or two shots; about 5 received placebo; per-sample allocation not given. The investigators took samples on day 63 after the first vaccine or placebo injection. Sequences were derived from peripheral blood, sampled in a trial of Ad26.COV2.S vaccine versus placebo. These receptors came from a person between 18 and 65 years old who received the Ad26.COV2.S COVID-19 vaccine or a placebo.

V usage is TRBV5-1 and J usage is TRBJ2-7; maybe TRBD1 (6 bases). Germline lookup yields CDR1 SGHRS and CDR2 YFSETQ. The CDR3 extends over 11 amino acids. The ends were cut back, 5 bases at V and 3 bases at J, with 6 bases in the middle. This CDR3 reads CASRDSYEQYF. As DNA, the CDR3 is TGCGCCAGCAGGGACAGCTACGAGCAGTACTTC.

This sequence joins TRBV4-1 and TRBJ2-1; D tentatively reads TRBD1 or TRBD2 (5 bases each). The CDR3 is made up of 15 amino acids. From germline, CDR1 is MGHRA and CDR2 YSYEKL. Trimming took off 4 bases at V and 2 bases at J, with 12 bases between the two ends. Here the CDR3 reads CASSPSVGAYNEQFF. CDR3 sequence (DNA): TGCGCCAGCAGCCCTAGTGTGGGGGCCTACAATGAGCAGTTCTTC.

This chain uses TRBV5-1 with TRBJ2-7; no clear D. The CDR3 totals 15 residues. V dropped 0 bases and J dropped 0 bases, with 10 bases sitting between them. Per germline, CDR1 SGHRS and CDR2 YFSETQ. The CDR3 DNA reads TGCGCCAGCAGCTTGGAAGCTACCAACTCCTACGAGCAGTACTTC. Its translation: CASSLEATNSYEQYF.

The chain couples TRBV10-3 to TRBJ1-1; possibly TRBD1 for D (6 bases). This CDR3 contains 16 residues. With 4 bases removed from V and 5 bases from J, the gap between germline ends came to 20 bases. Looked up from germline, CDR1 is ENHRY and CDR2 is SYGVKD. The CDR3 coding sequence is TGTGCCATCAGTGGGGACAACCGGTCCAGGAAAACTGAAGCTTTCTTT. Its translation is CAISGDNRSRKTEAFF.

This chain joins TRBV24-1 and TRBJ2-1; D is undetermined. The V end lost 4 bases, the J end lost 0 bases, and 12 bases lay between the germline ends. This CDR3 is 16 amino acids long. Germline assignment: CDR1 KGHDR and CDR2 SFDVKD. CDR3 sequence reads: CATSEGGGVSYNEQFF. The DNA for the CDR3 is TGTGCCACCAGTGAGGGCGGTGGGGTCTCCTACAATGAGCAGTTCTTC.

This chain connects TRBV10-3 to TRBJ2-7, with D tentatively TRBD1 (6 bases). Germline V gene lookup returns CDR1 ENHRY and CDR2 SYGVKD. The CDR3 runs to 14 residues. V was pared by 4 bases and J by 4 bases, with 14 bases between. DNA of the CDR3: TGTGCCATCAGTGGCAGGGGCCAACCTTACGAGCAGTACTTC. It codes for CAISGRGQPYEQYF.

This sequence joins TRBV10-3 and TRBJ2-1, with 11 bases fitting TRBD2. The CDR3 extends over 14 amino acids. V trimming: 8 bases; J trimming: 6 bases; junction bases outside the gene matches: 6. Germline CDR1 ENHRY, CDR2 SYGVKD. The CDR3 DNA reads as TGTGCCATCGGACCGGGACTAGCGGCCAATGAGCAGTTCTTC. It is translated as CAIGPGLAANEQFF.

The CDR3 nucleotides read TGTGCCTGGAGTGAAGCGGGGGGCCAAGAGACCCAGTACTTC. It translates to CAWSEAGGQETQYF. The genes are TRBV30 and TRBJ2-5; 9 bases are shared with TRBD2. With V trimmed by 1 base and J by 1 base, 1 base remained unmatched. Germline V gene lookup returns CDR1 GTSNPN and CDR2 SVGIG (reference sequence). There are 14 residues in the CDR3.

The rearrangement links TRBV3-1 (or the pseudogene TRBV3-2) to TRBJ1-6, with 9 bases that match TRBD1. V dropped 4 bases and J dropped 5; count of bases not matched to a gene: 3. CDR3 length: 15 residues. Germline-derived CDR1 and CDR2 are LGHDT and YNNKEL (reference sequence). The CDR3 DNA follows: TGTGCCAGCAGCCCCTGGACAGGGGATAATTCACCCCTCCACTTT. This sequence encodes CASSPWTGDNSPLHF.

V is TRBV7-9 and J is TRBJ1-5; maybe TRBD1 (6 bases). CDR1 and CDR2 (germline): SEHNR, FQNEAQ (reference sequence). The CDR3 covers 15 residues. V shed 5 bases and J shed 1 base, with 12 bases lying between them. CDR3 DNA sequence: TGTGCCAGCAGCACATCCGGACAGAGCAATCAGCCCCAGCATTTT. It is translated as CASSTSGQSNQPQHF.

Worth noting for this clone: The junction does not match germline at one end; this may be a read error. The chain links TRBV30 to TRBJ1-5; TRBD1 agrees at 7 bases. CDR1 is GTSNPN and CDR2 is SVGIG in the germline V gene (reference sequence). The CDR3 runs to 15 residues. The CDR3 nucleotides are TGTGCCTGGAGTGTAGGGGGCGACAGCAATCGGCCCCAGCATTTT. It specifies CAWSVGGDSNRPQHF.

This chain links TRBV6-5 with TRBJ1-2; TRBD1 might be the D (5 bases). V lost 6 bases, J lost 6 bases, and 11 bases lay in between. The CDR3 is 12 residues long. CDR1 and CDR2 (germline): MNHEY, SVGAGI. In nucleotides, the CDR3 is TGTGCCAGCAGGGTCGACAGTCATGGCTACACCTTC. This gives the protein CASRVDSHGYTF.

The chain recombines TRBV7-9 with TRBJ1-4; D remains ambiguous. This CDR3 has 11 residues. From germline, CDR1 is SEHNR and CDR2 FQNEAQ (reference sequence). With 5 bases removed from V and 5 bases from J, the gap between germline ends came to 3 bases. The CDR3 coding sequence is TGTGCCAGCAGCAGAAATGAAAAACTGTTTTTT. Translation: CASSRNEKLFF.

The chain couples TRBV5-4 to TRBJ2-5, with D possibly being TRBD1 or TRBD2 (6 bases each). With 0 bases removed from V and 5 bases from J, the gap between germline ends came to 8 bases. This CDR3 contains 13 residues. Germline-derived CDR1 and CDR2 are SGHNT and YYREEE (reference sequence). The CDR3 DNA reads TGTGCCAGCAGCTTGGGGGGGGCGGAGACCCAGTACTTC. Amino acid sequence: CASSLGGAETQYF.

The chain has TRBV5-4 and TRBJ1-3, with unresolved D. Trimming took off 4 bases at V and 4 bases at J, with 15 bases between the two ends. Germline CDR1 and CDR2: SGHNT and YYREEE (reference sequence). CDR3 length: 15 amino acids. The CDR3 DNA is TGTGCCAGCAGCCCTCCGGGGTCTAACGGAAACACCATATATTTT. Its translation is CASSPPGSNGNTIYF.

This chain links TRBV2 with TRBJ2-2; 8 bases fit TRBD1. There are 18 residues in the CDR3. CDR1 and CDR2 from the germline V gene are SNHLY and FYNNEI. The V gene end was trimmed by 1 base and the J gene end by 4 bases; junction bases not matched to a gene: 11. Written as DNA, the CDR3 is TGTGCCAGCAGTGAAGAGTGGCAGGGGGCTTCGGGCACCGGGGAGCTGTTTTTT. It translates to CASSEEWQGASGTGELFF. The whole variable domain, filled in from reference TRBV2 and TRBJ2-2, reads EPEVTQTPSHQVTQMGQEVILRCVPISNHLYFYWYRQILGQKVEFLVSFYNNEISEKSEIFDDQFSVERPDGSNFTLKIRSTKLEDSAMYFCASSEEWQGASGTGELFFGEGSRLTVL.

In DNA form, the CDR3 reads TGTGCCACCAGCAGCAACAGGGGAGGTAATTCACCCCTCCACTTT. Protein product: CATSSNRGGNSPLHF. V and J are TRBV15 and TRBJ1-6; 7 bases are shared with TRBD1. Germline V gene lookup returns CDR1 LNHNV and CDR2 YYDKDF (reference sequence). CDR3 length: 15 amino acids. V lost 3 bases, J lost 6 bases, and 5 bases stayed unmatched.

This clone appeared once. The chain is built from TRBV9 and TRBJ1-2, with TRBD1 matching over 7 bases. The CDR3 runs to 18 residues. Trimming removed 2 bases from V and 2 bases from J; junction bases left unmatched: 15. Germline-derived CDR1 and CDR2 are SGDLS and YYNGEE. CDR3: CASSVGTVQPGVNYGYTF. CDR3 nucleotides: TGTGCCAGCAGCGTCGGGACAGTTCAACCTGGGGTAAACTATGGCTACACCTTC.

This chain connects TRBV5-1 to TRBJ2-5, with D possibly being TRBD2 (6 bases). Germline CDR1 SGHRS, CDR2 YFSETQ. This CDR3 has 16 amino acids. V shed 2 bases and J shed 1 base, with 15 bases lying between them. This CDR3 is CASSLDTQGGQETQYF. The CDR3 coding sequence is TGCGCCAGCAGCTTAGATACTCAGGGAGGCCAAGAGACCCAGTACTTC.

J is TRBJ2-7 and V is TRBV2; 7 bases are a match to TRBD1. J lost 4 bases, V lost 5 bases, and 11 bases had no gene match. CDR1 is SNHLY, CDR2 FYNNEI, per germline. The CDR3 spans 15 residues. CDR3 in amino acids: CASSPSSGTAYEQYF. CDR3 nucleotides: TGTGCCAGCAGTCCGAGCTCAGGGACAGCGTACGAGCAGTACTTC.